This T cell receptor beta chain was identified during a study of OX40 agonist ivuxolimab in advanced cancers. A note on the overall study: Ivuxolimab was an agonistic, fully human IgG2 monoclonal antibody directed against OX40 (CD134), a costimulatory receptor. Three dose-escalation patients achieved partial responses, one with hepatocellular carcinoma and two with cutaneous melanoma. In the dose-escalation cohort, approximately 82% of patients were male, and the mean age was around 60 years, with a range of about 23 to 85. Patients were allowed to have had prior anti-PD-1, anti-PD-L1 or anti-CTLA-4 therapy, and around two fifths of the dose-escalation patients had been treated with checkpoint inhibitors. The paper covers the monotherapy dose-escalation part of the phase I ivuxolimab trial, which included N of about 50 patients. Peripheral TCRbeta sequencing aimed to test whether ivuxolimab altered TCR sequence diversity and caused clonal T-cell expansion. Of the roughly 52 patients in dose escalation, 19 had hepatocellular carcinoma, approximately 15 had melanoma, 9 had renal cell carcinoma and 9 had head and neck cancer. Intravenous ivuxolimab was administered to patients every 2 weeks at six dose levels: 0.01, 0.1, 0.3, 1.5, 3 and 10 mg/kg. What the authors observed across the whole study: Partial responders in the 0.1-3.0 mg/kg groups had among the lowest normalized peripheral clonal expansion, especially among CD8+ T cells. At doses of 0.1 to 3.0 mg/kg, clonal expansion of both CD4+ and CD8+ T cells in blood was seen between baseline and week 6. Low levels of normalized T-cell clonal expansion were also seen in some patients who did not respond. On average, CD8+ T cells showed more expanded clones than CD4+ T cells after ivuxolimab. The antigen specificity of the clonally expanded peripheral T cells was not determined.

Patients with autoimmune disease history or receiving systemic immunosuppression were excluded from the trial. Peripheral blood for TCR sequencing was drawn from every dose cohort at baseline, at cycle 4 day 1 and at cycle 7 day 1. Samples were obtained from an open-label, multicenter, first-in-human phase I dose-escalation trial of ivuxolimab. The trial enrolled adults with locally advanced or metastatic head and neck squamous cell, hepatocellular, melanoma or renal cell carcinoma. Before TCR sequencing, CD4+ T cells and CD8+ T cells from peripheral blood were sorted into separate populations. For sequencing of the TCRbeta CDR3 region, genomic DNA was extracted from the sorted cells. The immunoSEQ Assay was used for sequencing of TCRbeta CDR3 regions. The clones in this table, taken by TCRdb from immuneACCESS, are in-frame only. Not every clone is retained; where verified, under half of the shortfall comes from an unresolved V gene, and the cause of the rest is unknown. A total of tens of thousands of clones appear in this sample, approximately 89% of them only once. The ten top clones hold about 12% of the sample.

On this clone: The specificity of this receptor is unknown. The record has no base qualities; no much larger clone is one base away.

Between the V and J ends, shortened by 6 bases and 0 bases respectively, the junction contains 24 bases. The germline V gene supplies CDR1 MDHEN and CDR2 SYDVKM. Taken from cysteine to phenylalanine, the CDR3 has 18 residues. This entry keeps only the CDR3 DNA: 54 bases, framed from base 1. This clonotype originated in an adult with an advanced solid tumor such as melanoma, head and neck, liver or kidney cancer. The sequencing used CD4+ or CD8+ T cells sorted from blood, collected in a trial of the OX40 agonist ivuxolimab. Recombination connected TRBV28 to TRBJ2-7; the D match is possibly TRBD1 or TRBD2, with 5 bases aligned in each. In nucleotides, the sequence is TGTGCCAGCAGGATCAACTCACCGCCGGGACCGATCTCCTACGAGCAGTACTTC. Translated, it gives CASRINSPPGPISYEQYF.